The text below deals with one T cell receptor beta chain. The antigen is not known. Other nucleotide sequences from this sample produce the same CDR3. Per the germline V gene, CDR1 is LNHDA and CDR2 is SQIVND (reference sequence). The ends lost 4 bases at V and 4 bases at J; junction bases unmatched: 1. The CDR3 extends over 13 amino acids. A multiplex PCR was run with 60 Vbeta primers and 13 Jbeta primers. Data came from immunoSEQ multiplex PCR; TCRdb stores just in-frame clones and leaves some out. Found here are around 230,000 clones, roughly 73% of them singletons; the top ten hold about 0.47%. The data were taken from a study of cytomegalovirus exposure and HLA in healthy donors. Study-wide results and limits: As a later analysis showed, a missense DCLRE1C variant was linked to trimming of TCR beta V- and J-genes.

This receptor was identified in a boy under 18 in good health and CMV-seronegative. The chain recombines TRBV19 with TRBJ1-5; 7 bases fit TRBD1. The specimen sequenced was PBMCs. The CDR3 sequence: CASSKQGNQPQHF. CDR3 coding DNA: TGTGCCAGTAGTAAACAGGGGAATCAGCCCCAGCATTTT. The full variable domain, completed using reference TRBV19 and TRBJ1-5, is DGGITQSPKYLFRKEGQNVTLSCEQNLNHDAMYWYRQDPGQGLRLIYYSQIVNDFQKGDIAEGYSVSREKKESFPLTVTSAQKNPTAFYLCASSKQGNQPQHFGDGTRLSIL.